Detailed here is one TCR beta chain. This record belongs to a study of technical replicates of blood from four donors. Looked up from germline, CDR1 is MNHEY and CDR2 is SVGAGI. The J segment lost 5 bases and the V segment lost 4 bases, leaving 8 bases of the junction unmatched. The CDR3 spans 15 residues. The method was immunoSEQ multiplex PCR; TCRdb's version includes in-frame clones alone and lacks a portion of them. The repertoire holds some 67,000 clones, with roughly 98% as singletons. This rearrangement joins TRBV6-5 to TRBJ2-5; 9 nucleotides match TRBD1. The receptor's source is a human donor in good health. The sequenced sample was T cells isolated from PBMCs. The chain's CDR3 is CASSSRDRVFETQYF. Here the CDR3 DNA reads TGTGCCAGCAGTTCCCGGGACAGGGTATTCGAGACCCAGTACTTC.